This T cell receptor beta chain was recovered during a study of blood T cells in healthy people across ages. Study-wide findings and caveats: Whereas aged donors had fewer naive CD4+ cells, long-lived donors had more of them and higher diversity. Nothing was known about donor CMV status, and this possibly confounded expanded clonotype changes.

Primers used in a second PCR of roughly 6 to 11 cycles were a sample-barcoded 5' primer and a J-beta primer mix. Each cDNA molecule carried a tag from a template-switch adaptor that contained 12 random nucleotides. TCRdb reprocessed the 5' RACE reads with MiXCR, giving one entry per CDR3 protein. The sample consists of 800,000 to 1,000,000 distinct CDR3 sequences, about 48% of them appearing once. With each sample, at least 5 micrograms of total RNA were extracted. CDR1 is SGHVS, CDR2 FQNEAQ, per germline. The CDR3 loop spans 15 amino acids. Notes on this clonotype: The target antigen is unknown. At one of its ends the junction is not consistent with the germline gene, which may arise from a read error.

The chain employs TRBV7-8 and TRBJ2-7, with a tentative D call TRBD1 (6 bases). The clonotype comes from a man aged 25 to 45 in good health. The material sequenced was blood. The CDR3 DNA reads as TGTGCCATCAGCTTTGATGTACAGGGACGTGCCGAGCAGTACTTC. It is translated as CAISFDVQGRAEQYF.